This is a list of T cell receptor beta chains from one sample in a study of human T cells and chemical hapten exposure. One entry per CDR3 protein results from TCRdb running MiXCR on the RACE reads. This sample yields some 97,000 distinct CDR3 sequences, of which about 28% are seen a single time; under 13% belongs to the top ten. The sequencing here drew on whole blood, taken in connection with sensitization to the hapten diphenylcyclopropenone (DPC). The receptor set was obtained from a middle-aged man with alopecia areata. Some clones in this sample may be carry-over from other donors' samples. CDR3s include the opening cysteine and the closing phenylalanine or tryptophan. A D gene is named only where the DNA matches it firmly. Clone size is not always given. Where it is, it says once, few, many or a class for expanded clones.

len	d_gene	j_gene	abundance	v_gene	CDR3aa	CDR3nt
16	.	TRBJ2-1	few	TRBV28	CASSLIGQGVYNEQFF	TGTGCCAGCAGTTTGATTGGGCAGGGCGTCTACAATGAGCAGTTCTTC
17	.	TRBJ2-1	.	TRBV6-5	CANSRLIGLAAYNEQFF	TGTGCCAACAGTCGCCTTATCGGGCTAGCAGCCTACAATGAGCAGTTCTTC
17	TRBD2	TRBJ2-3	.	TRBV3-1	CASSQTSGRGVTDTQYF	TGTGCCAGCAGCCAAACTAGCGGGAGAGGGGTCACAGATACGCAGTATTTT
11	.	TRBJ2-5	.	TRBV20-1	CSTGGKETQYF	TGCAGTACTGGGGGCAAGGAGACCCAGTACTTC
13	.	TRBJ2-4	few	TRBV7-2	CASSFDPKNIQYF	TGTGCCAGCAGCTTCGATCCCAAAAACATTCAGTACTTC
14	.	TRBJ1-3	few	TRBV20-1	CSASLDSTGNTIYF	TGCAGTGCTAGCTTAGACAGCACTGGAAACACCATATATTTT
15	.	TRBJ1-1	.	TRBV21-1	CASSSQGGLGTEAFF	TGTGCCAGCAGCAGTCAGGGGGGGCTGGGGACTGAAGCTTTCTTT
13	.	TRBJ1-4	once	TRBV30	CAWSEPLNEKLFF	TGTGCCTGGAGTGAACCACTTAATGAAAAACTGTTTTTT
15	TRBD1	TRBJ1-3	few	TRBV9	CASSVGTGAGNTIYF	TGTGCCAGCAGCGTAGGGACAGGGGCGGGAAACACCATATATTTT
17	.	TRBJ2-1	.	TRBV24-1	CATSDPRDTSSYNEQFF	TGTGCCACCAGTGACCCTCGGGACACCAGCTCCTACAATGAGCAGTTCTTC
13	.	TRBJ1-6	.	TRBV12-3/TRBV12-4	CASSLGAHSPLHF	TGTGCCAGCAGTTTAGGAGCTCATTCACCCCTCCACTTT
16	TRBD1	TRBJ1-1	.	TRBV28	CASSLRQGLIFTEAFF	TGTGCCAGCAGTTTAAGACAGGGGTTAATATTTACTGAAGCTTTCTTT
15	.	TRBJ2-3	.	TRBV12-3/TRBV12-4	CASTQRGSNTDTQYF	TGTGCCAGCACCCAGCGAGGGAGTAACACAGATACGCAGTATTTT
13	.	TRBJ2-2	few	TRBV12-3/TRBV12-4	CASSLAADGELFF	TGTGCCAGCAGTTTAGCTGCAGACGGGGAGCTGTTTTTT
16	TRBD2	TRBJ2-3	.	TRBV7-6	CASSLTAAGAPDTQYF	TGTGCCAGCAGCTTAACGGCGGCGGGAGCCCCAGATACGCAGTATTTT
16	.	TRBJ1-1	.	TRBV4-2	CASSRKVEQGGTEAFF	TGTGCCAGCAGCCGAAAAGTCGAGCAGGGTGGCACTGAAGCTTTCTTT
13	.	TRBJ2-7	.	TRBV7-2	CASSSRTPYEQYF	TGTGCCAGCAGCTCCCGGACACCCTACGAGCAGTACTTC
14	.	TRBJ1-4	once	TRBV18	CASSPQADNEKLFF	TGTGCCAGCTCACCACAGGCAGATAATGAAAAACTGTTTTTT
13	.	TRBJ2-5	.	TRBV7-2	CASSLGVKETQYF	TGTGCCAGCAGCTTAGGCGTGAAAGAGACCCAGTACTTC
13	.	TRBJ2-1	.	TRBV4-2	CASSQVGGDEQFF	TGTGCCAGCAGCCAAGTCGGCGGTGATGAGCAGTTCTTC
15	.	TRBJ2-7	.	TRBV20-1	CSARGGRETAYEQYF	TGCAGTGCTAGAGGAGGTCGGGAAACAGCCTACGAGCAGTACTTC
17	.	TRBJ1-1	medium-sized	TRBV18	CASSPLPGPNMNTEAFF	TGTGCCAGCTCACCCTTACCCGGACCCAACATGAACACTGAAGCTTTCTTT
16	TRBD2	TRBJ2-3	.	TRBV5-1	CASSRRTSGTADTQYF	TGCGCCAGCAGCAGAAGGACTAGCGGGACCGCAGATACGCAGTATTTT
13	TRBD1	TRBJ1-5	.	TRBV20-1	CSAIQGVDQPQHF	TGCAGTGCAATCCAGGGGGTCGATCAGCCCCAGCATTTT
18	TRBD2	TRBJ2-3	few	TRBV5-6	CASSFHRLAGGVTDTQYF	TGTGCCAGCAGCTTCCACCGACTAGCGGGAGGTGTTACAGATACGCAGTATTTT
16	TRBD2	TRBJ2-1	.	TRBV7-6	CASSSGGGRSYNEQFF	TGTGCCAGCAGCTCGGGGGGCGGGAGGTCCTACAATGAGCAGTTCTTC
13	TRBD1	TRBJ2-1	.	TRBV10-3	CAISPDRGGEQFF	TGTGCCATCAGTCCTGACAGGGGAGGTGAGCAGTTCTTC
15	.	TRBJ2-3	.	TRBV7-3	CASSLFGDITDTQYF	TGTGCCAGCAGCTTATTCGGGGATATCACAGATACGCAGTATTTT
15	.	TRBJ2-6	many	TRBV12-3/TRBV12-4	CASSPPGSGANVLTF	TGTGCCAGCAGTCCACCAGGGTCTGGGGCCAACGTCCTGACTTTC
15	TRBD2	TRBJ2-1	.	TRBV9	CARSGLGTSFNEQFF	TGTGCCAGGAGCGGGCTCGGGACTAGCTTCAATGAGCAGTTCTTC
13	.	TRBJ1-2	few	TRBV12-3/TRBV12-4	CASSRGTSYGYTF	TGTGCCAGCAGTCGCGGGACATCCTATGGCTACACCTTC
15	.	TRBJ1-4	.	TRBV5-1	CASSPSDSYNEKLFF	TGCGCCAGCAGCCCATCGGACAGCTATAATGAAAAACTGTTTTTT
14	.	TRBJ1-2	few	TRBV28	CASGQGLLGYGYTF	TGTGCCAGCGGCCAGGGGCTGCTCGGCTATGGCTACACCTTC
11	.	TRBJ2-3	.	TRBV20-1	CSATGTDTQYF	TGCAGTGCTACCGGGACAGATACGCAGTATTTT
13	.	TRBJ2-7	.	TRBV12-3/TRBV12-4	CASSLGLRDEQYF	TGTGCCAGCAGTTTAGGTCTCAGGGACGAGCAGTACTTC
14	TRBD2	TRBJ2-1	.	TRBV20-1	CSATGTSGSNEQFF	TGCAGTGCTACCGGGACTAGCGGTTCCAATGAGCAGTTCTTC
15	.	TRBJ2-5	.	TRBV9	CASSVVGQSQETQYF	TGTGCCAGCAGCGTAGTCGGTCAATCCCAAGAGACCCAGTACTTC
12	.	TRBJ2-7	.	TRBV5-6	CASSLDMYEQYF	TGTGCCAGCAGCTTGGATATGTACGAGCAGTACTTC
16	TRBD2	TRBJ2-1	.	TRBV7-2	CASTKRASGRPDEQFF	TGTGCCAGCACCAAAAGGGCTAGCGGGAGGCCGGATGAGCAGTTCTTC
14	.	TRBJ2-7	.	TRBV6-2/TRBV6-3	CASSGPPRAYEQYF	TGTGCCAGCAGTGGCCCCCCCAGGGCCTACGAGCAGTACTTC
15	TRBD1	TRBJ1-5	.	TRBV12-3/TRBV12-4	CASSPTDRGNQPQHF	TGTGCCAGCAGTCCCACGGACAGGGGCAATCAGCCCCAGCATTTT
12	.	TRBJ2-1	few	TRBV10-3	CAISDSGNEQFF	TGTGCCATCAGTGATAGTGGCAATGAGCAGTTCTTC
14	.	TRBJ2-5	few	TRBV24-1	CATSDLRSQETQYF	TGTGCCACCAGTGATTTAAGGAGCCAAGAGACCCAGTACTTC
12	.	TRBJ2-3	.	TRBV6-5	CASSSATDTQYF	TGTGCCAGCAGTAGCGCCACAGATACGCAGTATTTT
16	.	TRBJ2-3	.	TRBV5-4	CASSGSQQISTDTQYF	TGTGCCAGCAGCGGGAGCCAGCAGATCAGCACAGATACGCAGTATTTT
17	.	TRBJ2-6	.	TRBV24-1	CATSDADRIGGANVLTF	TGTGCCACCAGTGATGCCGACAGGATAGGTGGGGCCAACGTCCTGACTTTC
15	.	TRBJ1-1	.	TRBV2	CASSEWYTANTEAFF	TGTGCCAGCAGTGAGTGGTACACCGCTAACACTGAAGCTTTCTTT
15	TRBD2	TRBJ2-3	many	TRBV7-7	CASSLGGSFADTQYF	TGTGCCAGCAGCTTGGGCGGGAGTTTCGCAGATACGCAGTATTTT
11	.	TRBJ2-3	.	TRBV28	CASKAQDTQYF	TGTGCCAGCAAGGCACAAGATACGCAGTATTTT
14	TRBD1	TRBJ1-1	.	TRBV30	CAWSGDRVATEAFF	TGTGCCTGGAGTGGGGACAGGGTAGCCACTGAAGCTTTCTTT
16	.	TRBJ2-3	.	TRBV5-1	CASSLDRTGGTDTQYF	TGCGCCAGCAGCTTGGACCGGACCGGAGGCACAGATACGCAGTATTTT
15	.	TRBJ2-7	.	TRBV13	CASSRGWNLAYEQYF	TGTGCCAGCAGCCGGGGATGGAATCTGGCCTACGAGCAGTACTTC
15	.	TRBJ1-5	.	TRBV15	CATSLTLTSNQPQHF	TGTGCCACCAGCCTAACCCTGACGAGCAATCAGCCCCAGCATTTT
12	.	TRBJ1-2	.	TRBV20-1	CSATGTNYGYTF	TGCAGTGCAACCGGGACGAACTATGGCTACACCTTC